This T cell receptor (beta chain) originates from a study of read filtering for tumor transcriptome and immune sequencing. Background on the study: Revised staging placed 8 or 9 patients in R-ISS I, some 17 in II, 7 in III.

This library used approximately 390 ng RNA and molecular barcoded adaptors spanning alpha/delta and beta/gamma chains. TCRdb passed the reads through MiXCR, listing each CDR3 protein once. The table shows fewer than 150,000 distinct CDR3 sequences, with roughly 13% occurring only once. This clonotype was counted many times. The antigen is unknown. No DNA is shown, since the ends of the CDR3 on it are uncertain; the CDR3 is the one TCRdb lists. General observations from the study: This fraction held mixed bone marrow immune cells after CD138-negative sorting.

The CDR3 sequence runs 14 residues, both termini included. Germline V gene sequence: CDR1 DFQATT, CDR2 SNEGSKA (reference sequence). The source material was a population of CD138-negative cells sorted from bone marrow. The chain carries TRBV20-1 and TRBJ2-5; no DNA check was done on the table's D call, TRBD2. The TCR sequence derives from a donor over 35 with multiple myeloma. CDR3 protein: CSARRPVAAGIWYF.